Listed below are T cell receptor beta chains from one sample, sequenced in a study of blood T cell repertoires in COVID-19. This table comes from immunoSEQ multiplex PCR, and its TCRdb copy is limited to in-frame clones, with some not included. The top ten hold roughly 1.2% of the sample, which has around 380,000 clones, roughly 80% seen once. Sequenced: peripheral blood. Source of these receptors: a human donor with acute or convalescent COVID-19. The donor label of this sample is uncertain. CDR3s include the opening cysteine and the closing phenylalanine or tryptophan. The D gene is left open where the match is weak. Clone sizes are given selectively: once, few, many, or a class where the clone is expanded.

V gene: TRBV30
clone size: -
J gene: TRBJ1-2
D gene: TRBD1
CDR3 protein: CASRDREVYGYTF
CDR3 DNA: TGTGCCAGCCGGGACAGGGAGGTCTATGGCTACACCTTC

V gene: TRBV15
clone size: -
J gene: TRBJ2-3
D gene: -
CDR3 protein: CATSRAQTDTQYF
CDR3 DNA: TGTGCCACCAGCAGAGCCCAAACAGATACGCAGTATTTT

V gene: TRBV9
clone size: -
J gene: TRBJ1-6
D gene: TRBD1
CDR3 protein: CASSETGGGSPLHF
CDR3 DNA: TGTGCCAGCAGCGAAACAGGGGGCGGGTCACCCCTCCACTTT

V gene: TRBV25-1
clone size: -
J gene: TRBJ2-1
D gene: TRBD1
CDR3 protein: CASRADRGVNNEQFF
CDR3 DNA: TGTGCCAGCAGAGCAGACAGGGGGGTAAACAATGAGCAGTTCTTC

V gene: TRBV18
clone size: -
J gene: TRBJ2-3
D gene: TRBD1
CDR3 protein: CASSPPGQRSTDTQYF
CDR3 DNA: TGTGCCAGCTCACCCCCGGGACAGCGATCCACAGATACGCAGTATTTT

V gene: TRBV28
clone size: -
J gene: TRBJ2-1
D gene: TRBD2
CDR3 protein: CASSPPPGGANEQFF
CDR3 DNA: TGTGCCAGCAGCCCTCCACCCGGGGGGGCTAATGAGCAGTTCTTC

V gene: TRBV28
clone size: -
J gene: TRBJ1-5
D gene: -
CDR3 protein: CASSFRQGRQPQHF
CDR3 DNA: TGTGCCAGCAGTTTTAGGCAGGGAAGACAGCCCCAGCATTTT

V gene: TRBV4-2
clone size: once
J gene: TRBJ2-2
D gene: -
CDR3 protein: CASSQETATNTGELFF
CDR3 DNA: TGTGCCAGCAGCCAAGAAACAGCCACGAACACCGGGGAGCTGTTTTTT

V gene: TRBV5-4
clone size: -
J gene: TRBJ2-2
D gene: TRBD2
CDR3 protein: CASSQGLTNTGELFF
CDR3 DNA: TGTGCCAGCAGCCAGGGACTAACGAACACCGGGGAGCTGTTTTTT

V gene: TRBV7-9
clone size: -
J gene: TRBJ1-2
D gene: -
CDR3 protein: CASSLAGVNYGYTF
CDR3 DNA: TGTGCCAGCAGCTTAGCAGGGGTTAACTATGGCTACACCTTC

V gene: TRBV3-1/TRBV3-2
clone size: -
J gene: TRBJ2-1
D gene: -
CDR3 protein: CASSQDRNFNREQFF
CDR3 DNA: TGTGCCAGCAGCCAAGATAGAAACTTCAATCGGGAGCAGTTCTTC

V gene: TRBV6-1
clone size: -
J gene: TRBJ2-1
D gene: -
CDR3 protein: CASSDFVSGPWDEQFF
CDR3 DNA: TGTGCCAGCAGTGATTTTGTGAGCGGCCCATGGGATGAGCAGTTCTTC

V gene: TRBV6-5
clone size: -
J gene: TRBJ1-2
D gene: -
CDR3 protein: CASFGGANYGYTF
CDR3 DNA: TGTGCCAGCTTCGGGGGGGCGAACTATGGCTACACCTTC

V gene: TRBV6-5
clone size: -
J gene: TRBJ2-2
D gene: TRBD1
CDR3 protein: CASRTGGTGELFF
CDR3 DNA: TGTGCCAGCAGGACAGGGGGCACCGGGGAGCTGTTTTTT

V gene: TRBV18
clone size: -
J gene: TRBJ1-1
D gene: -
CDR3 protein: CASSQMGSTTEAFF
CDR3 DNA: TGTGCCAGCTCACAGATGGGGAGTACCACTGAAGCTTTCTTT

V gene: TRBV15
clone size: -
J gene: TRBJ1-4
D gene: TRBD1
CDR3 protein: CATSSTGATNEKLFF
CDR3 DNA: TGTGCCACCAGCAGTACAGGGGCAACTAATGAAAAACTGTTTTTT

V gene: TRBV19
clone size: -
J gene: TRBJ2-1
D gene: -
CDR3 protein: CASSWAIYNEQFF
CDR3 DNA: TGTGCCAGTAGTTGGGCGATCTACAATGAGCAGTTCTTC

V gene: TRBV5-1
clone size: once
J gene: TRBJ2-3
D gene: -
CDR3 protein: CASSFTGPLVGSGGRMQYF
CDR3 DNA: TGCGCCAGCAGCTTCACCGGACCCCTAGTCGGGAGCGGAGGGAGGATGCAGTATTTT

V gene: TRBV4-1
clone size: -
J gene: TRBJ2-7
D gene: -
CDR3 protein: CASSFDAGPGYEQYF
CDR3 DNA: TGCGCCAGCAGCTTCGATGCGGGGCCAGGGTACGAGCAGTACTTC

V gene: TRBV6-5
clone size: -
J gene: TRBJ2-5
D gene: TRBD1
CDR3 protein: CASRAGQGAKTQYF
CDR3 DNA: TGTGCCAGCAGAGCGGGACAGGGGGCCAAGACCCAGTACTTC

V gene: TRBV7-2
clone size: -
J gene: TRBJ1-5
D gene: -
CDR3 protein: CASSDAGRINQPQHF
CDR3 DNA: TGTGCCAGCAGCGACGCGGGTCGGATCAATCAGCCCCAGCATTTT

V gene: TRBV7-8
clone size: -
J gene: TRBJ2-7
D gene: TRBD1
CDR3 protein: CASSPTGRQGSYEQYF
CDR3 DNA: TGTGCCAGCAGCCCCACGGGCAGACAGGGTTCCTACGAGCAGTACTTC

V gene: TRBV29-1
clone size: few
J gene: TRBJ2-1
D gene: TRBD2
CDR3 protein: CSVRREGPYNEQFF
CDR3 DNA: TGCAGCGTTAGGCGGGAGGGCCCCTACAATGAGCAGTTCTTC

V gene: TRBV25-1
clone size: -
J gene: TRBJ2-1
D gene: -
CDR3 protein: CASSDPRENNEQFF
CDR3 DNA: TGTGCCAGCAGTGACCCCCGGGAAAACAATGAGCAGTTCTTC

V gene: TRBV7-9
clone size: -
J gene: TRBJ1-2
D gene: -
CDR3 protein: CASSAGTGGYTF
CDR3 DNA: TGTGCCAGCAGCGCCGGGACTGGGGGCTACACCTTC

V gene: TRBV5-4
clone size: -
J gene: TRBJ2-1
D gene: TRBD2
CDR3 protein: CASSLGPGGPSNEQFF
CDR3 DNA: TGTGCCAGCAGCTTGGGGCCGGGGGGGCCGTCCAATGAGCAGTTCTTC

V gene: TRBV5-1
clone size: -
J gene: TRBJ2-3
D gene: TRBD1
CDR3 protein: CASSLARDRDGTDTQYF
CDR3 DNA: TGCGCCAGCAGCTTGGCGCGGGACAGGGATGGCACAGATACGCAGTATTTT

V gene: TRBV14
clone size: many
J gene: TRBJ1-2
D gene: TRBD1
CDR3 protein: CASSQRTGQHYGYTF
CDR3 DNA: TGTGCCAGCAGCCAAAGAACGGGACAGCACTATGGCTACACCTTC

V gene: TRBV19
clone size: -
J gene: TRBJ1-2
D gene: TRBD1
CDR3 protein: CASRTPGQGPYGYTF
CDR3 DNA: TGTGCCAGTAGGACGCCGGGACAGGGCCCCTATGGCTACACCTTC

V gene: TRBV18
clone size: -
J gene: TRBJ1-5
D gene: TRBD1
CDR3 protein: CASSLGQTNQPQHF
CDR3 DNA: TGTGCCAGCTCACTGGGACAGACGAATCAGCCCCAGCATTTT

V gene: TRBV3-1/TRBV3-2
clone size: -
J gene: TRBJ1-5
D gene: -
CDR3 protein: CASSQGGSNQPQHF
CDR3 DNA: TGTGCCAGCAGTCAGGGAGGGAGCAATCAGCCCCAGCATTTT

V gene: TRBV6-5
clone size: -
J gene: TRBJ2-4
D gene: TRBD2
CDR3 protein: CASIESGTPKNIQYF
CDR3 DNA: TGTGCCAGCATCGAAAGCGGGACTCCCAAAAACATTCAGTACTTC

V gene: TRBV11-2
clone size: -
J gene: TRBJ2-1
D gene: TRBD2
CDR3 protein: CASSPKTSGYNEQFF
CDR3 DNA: TGTGCCAGCAGCCCTAAGACTAGCGGATACAATGAGCAGTTCTTC

V gene: TRBV9
clone size: -
J gene: TRBJ1-1
D gene: TRBD1
CDR3 protein: CASSERPGQGFKGAEAFF
CDR3 DNA: TGTGCCAGCAGCGAGCGGCCGGGACAGGGCTTTAAGGGAGCTGAAGCTTTCTTT

V gene: TRBV20-1
clone size: -
J gene: TRBJ2-7
D gene: -
CDR3 protein: CSASILVGARDEQYF
CDR3 DNA: TGCAGTGCTAGTATACTTGTGGGGGCCCGGGACGAGCAGTACTTC

V gene: TRBV18
clone size: -
J gene: TRBJ1-1
D gene: -
CDR3 protein: CASSPRLGTINTEAFF
CDR3 DNA: TGTGCCAGCTCACCCCGCTTAGGCACTATAAACACTGAAGCTTTCTTT

V gene: TRBV29-1
clone size: -
J gene: TRBJ1-2
D gene: TRBD1
CDR3 protein: CSVGDRGLYGYTF
CDR3 DNA: TGCAGCGTGGGGGACAGGGGCCTCTATGGCTACACCTTC

V gene: TRBV5-6
clone size: -
J gene: TRBJ1-5
D gene: -
CDR3 protein: CASSLRITGINSNQPQHF
CDR3 DNA: TGTGCCAGCAGCTTGCGGATTACAGGGATAAATAGCAATCAGCCCCAGCATTTT

V gene: TRBV7-9
clone size: once
J gene: TRBJ1-1
D gene: TRBD1
CDR3 protein: CASSSGTGLMNTEAFF
CDR3 DNA: TGTGCCAGCAGCTCTGGGACAGGGCTCATGAACACTGAAGCTTTCTTT

V gene: TRBV6-2/TRBV6-3
clone size: -
J gene: TRBJ1-5
D gene: TRBD1
CDR3 protein: CASSYGDSFNQPQHF
CDR3 DNA: TGTGCCAGCAGTTACGGGGACAGTTTCAATCAGCCCCAGCATTTT

V gene: TRBV5-1
clone size: -
J gene: TRBJ1-6
D gene: -
CDR3 protein: CASSFSGVTNSPLHF
CDR3 DNA: TGCGCCAGCAGCTTCTCAGGGGTTACCAATTCACCCCTCCACTTT

V gene: TRBV6-5
clone size: -
J gene: TRBJ2-1
D gene: -
CDR3 protein: CASRRYHNEQFF
CDR3 DNA: TGTGCCAGCCGGCGGTACCACAATGAGCAGTTCTTC

V gene: TRBV9
clone size: -
J gene: TRBJ1-1
D gene: -
CDR3 protein: CASSPRGWVNTEAFF
CDR3 DNA: TGTGCCAGCAGCCCCCGGGGATGGGTGAACACTGAAGCTTTCTTT

V gene: TRBV30
clone size: -
J gene: TRBJ1-1
D gene: -
CDR3 protein: CAWIGNRAEAFF
CDR3 DNA: TGTGCCTGGATAGGCAATCGGGCTGAAGCTTTCTTT

V gene: TRBV7-8
clone size: -
J gene: TRBJ2-5
D gene: -
CDR3 protein: CASSPRTAQETQYF
CDR3 DNA: TGTGCCAGCAGCCCACGGACAGCTCAAGAGACCCAGTACTTC

V gene: TRBV10-3
clone size: -
J gene: TRBJ1-4
D gene: -
CDR3 protein: CAISGTTNEKLFF
CDR3 DNA: TGTGCCATCTCTGGTACTACTAATGAAAAACTGTTTTTT

V gene: TRBV2
clone size: -
J gene: TRBJ1-1
D gene: -
CDR3 protein: CASTRTAPGFVEAFF
CDR3 DNA: TGTGCCAGCACTCGAACCGCTCCGGGGTTCGTCGAAGCTTTCTTT

V gene: TRBV24-1
clone size: -
J gene: TRBJ2-1
D gene: -
CDR3 protein: CATGSSGVNEQFF
CDR3 DNA: TGTGCCACCGGTTCCTCAGGGGTGAATGAGCAGTTCTTC

V gene: TRBV5-6
clone size: many
J gene: TRBJ1-6
D gene: TRBD1
CDR3 protein: CASSLGPGGRNSPLHF
CDR3 DNA: TGTGCCAGCAGCTTGGGGCCAGGGGGCAGAAATTCACCCCTCCACTTT

V gene: TRBV5-4
clone size: -
J gene: TRBJ2-7
D gene: -
CDR3 protein: CASSLGRPPYEQYF
CDR3 DNA: TGTGCCAGCAGCTTGGGCAGGCCACCCTACGAGCAGTACTTC

V gene: TRBV23-1
clone size: -
J gene: TRBJ1-1
D gene: TRBD1
CDR3 protein: CASSRFDRGSFGAFF
CDR3 DNA: TGCGCCAGCAGTCGGTTCGACAGGGGGTCTTTCGGAGCTTTCTTT

V gene: TRBV30
clone size: -
J gene: TRBJ2-2
D gene: -
CDR3 protein: CAWSGTGAGELFF
CDR3 DNA: TGTGCCTGGAGTGGCACGGGGGCCGGGGAGCTGTTTTTT

V gene: TRBV7-9
clone size: -
J gene: TRBJ1-4
D gene: -
CDR3 protein: CASSSDQIRGEKLFF
CDR3 DNA: TGTGCCAGCAGCTCCGATCAGATTCGGGGGGAAAAACTGTTTTTT

V gene: TRBV3-1/TRBV3-2
clone size: -
J gene: TRBJ2-5
D gene: -
CDR3 protein: CASSQVHPSIRQAQETQYF
CDR3 DNA: TGTGCCAGCAGCCAAGTCCACCCCAGTATTCGACAGGCCCAAGAGACCCAGTACTTC

V gene: TRBV12-3/TRBV12-4
clone size: -
J gene: TRBJ1-2
D gene: TRBD1
CDR3 protein: CASNSDRGFGYTF
CDR3 DNA: TGTGCCAGCAACTCTGACAGGGGCTTTGGCTACACCTTC

V gene: TRBV5-6
clone size: -
J gene: TRBJ1-1
D gene: -
CDR3 protein: CASSLQGGGTEAFF
CDR3 DNA: TGTGCCAGCAGCCTTCAAGGGGGGGGCACTGAAGCTTTCTTT

V gene: TRBV6-5
clone size: -
J gene: TRBJ2-2
D gene: -
CDR3 protein: CATHTAGPNTGELFF
CDR3 DNA: TGTGCCACCCATACGGCGGGACCGAACACCGGGGAGCTGTTTTTT

V gene: TRBV29-1
clone size: -
J gene: TRBJ1-4
D gene: TRBD1
CDR3 protein: CSVVLTGGREKLFF
CDR3 DNA: TGCAGCGTCGTACTTACAGGGGGCCGGGAAAAACTGTTTTTT

V gene: TRBV30
clone size: few
J gene: TRBJ1-1
D gene: -
CDR3 protein: CAWGRGTEAFF
CDR3 DNA: TGTGCCTGGGGCAGAGGGACTGAAGCTTTCTTT